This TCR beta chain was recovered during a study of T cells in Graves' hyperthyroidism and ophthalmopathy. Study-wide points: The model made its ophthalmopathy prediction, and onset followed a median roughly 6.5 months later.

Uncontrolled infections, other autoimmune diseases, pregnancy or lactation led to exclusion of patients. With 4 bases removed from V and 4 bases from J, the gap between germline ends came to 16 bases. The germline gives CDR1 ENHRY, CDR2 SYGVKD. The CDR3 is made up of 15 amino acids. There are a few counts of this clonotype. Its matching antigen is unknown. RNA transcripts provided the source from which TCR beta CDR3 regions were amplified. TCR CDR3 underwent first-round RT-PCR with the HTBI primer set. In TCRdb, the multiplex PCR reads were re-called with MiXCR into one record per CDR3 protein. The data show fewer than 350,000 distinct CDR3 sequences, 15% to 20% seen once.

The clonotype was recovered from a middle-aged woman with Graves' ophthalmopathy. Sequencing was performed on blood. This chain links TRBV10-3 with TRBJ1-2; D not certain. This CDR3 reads CAISVAGPRGYGYTF. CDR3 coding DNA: TGTGCCATCAGTGTGGCAGGCCCTCGGGGCTATGGCTACACCTTC.